Sequencing of this TCR beta chain was carried out in a study of blood T cell repertoires in COVID-19. Study-level background: Samples of COVID-19 (acute and convalescent) were obtained from the United States, Italy and Spain. PBMCs, B-cell-depleted T cells, or T cells provided the cDNA or gDNA that made up the material.

The V gene lost 4 bases and the J gene lost 3 bases, with 10 bases spanning the gap. This CDR3 contains 13 residues. The germline V gene encodes CDR1 SNHLY and CDR2 FYNNEI. Per the study methods: The assay estimated nucleated cells by amplifying reference gene primers. Only in-frame clones appear in the TCRdb table, and some are missing; sequencing was by immunoSEQ multiplex PCR. The V and J calls and the clone size are those of that table, but D and trimming were determined from the DNA. Altogether fewer than 200,000 clones are present, roughly 77% being singletons, with the ten largest covering about 7%.

Input material: peripheral blood. The V and J genes are TRBV2 and TRBJ2-7, with D possibly being TRBD1 (5 bases). This clonotype was obtained from a man aged 65 to 85 with active or convalescent COVID-19. The CDR3 region has the DNA TGTGCCAGCAGTGCAGGGCTCCGCTACGAGCAGTACTTC. The encoded protein is CASSAGLRYEQYF.